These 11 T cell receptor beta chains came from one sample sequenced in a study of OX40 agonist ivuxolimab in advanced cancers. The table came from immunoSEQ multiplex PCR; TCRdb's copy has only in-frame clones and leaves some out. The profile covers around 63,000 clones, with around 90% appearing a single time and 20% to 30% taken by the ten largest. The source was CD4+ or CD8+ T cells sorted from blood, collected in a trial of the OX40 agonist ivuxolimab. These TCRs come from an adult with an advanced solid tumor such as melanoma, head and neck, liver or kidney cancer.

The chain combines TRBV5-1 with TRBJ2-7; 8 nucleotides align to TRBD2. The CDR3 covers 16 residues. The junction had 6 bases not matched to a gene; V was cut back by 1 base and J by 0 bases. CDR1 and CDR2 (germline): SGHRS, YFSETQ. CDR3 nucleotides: TGCGCCAGCAGCTTGACAGCGGGGGACCCCTCCTACGAGCAGTACTTC. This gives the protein CASSLTAGDPSYEQYF. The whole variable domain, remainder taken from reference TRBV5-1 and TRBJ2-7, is KAGVTQTPRYLIKTRGQQVTLSCSPISGHRSVSWYQQTPGQGLQFLFEYFSETQRNKGNFPGRFSGRQFSNSRSEMNVSTLELGDSALYLCASSLTAGDPSYEQYFGPGTRLTVT.

CDR3 region: CASSWGRSNTEAFF. In DNA, the CDR3 is TGTGCCAGCAGTTGGGGACGGTCGAACACTGAAGCTTTCTTT. The V and J genes are TRBV6-5 and TRBJ1-1, with a possible D match to TRBD1 (5 bases). The CDR3 runs to 14 residues. V lost 4 bases and J lost 1, with 10 bases in between. The germline V gene encodes CDR1 MNHEY and CDR2 SVGAGI.

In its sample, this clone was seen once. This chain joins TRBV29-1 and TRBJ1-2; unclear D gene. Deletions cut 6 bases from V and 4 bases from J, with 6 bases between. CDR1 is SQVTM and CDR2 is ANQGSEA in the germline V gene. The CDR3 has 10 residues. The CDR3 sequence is CSVASYGYTF. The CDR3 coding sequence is TGCAGCGTCGCTTCCTATGGCTACACCTTC.

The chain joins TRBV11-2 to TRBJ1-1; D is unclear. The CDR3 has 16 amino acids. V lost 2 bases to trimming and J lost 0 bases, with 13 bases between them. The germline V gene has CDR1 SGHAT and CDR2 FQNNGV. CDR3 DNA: TGTGCCAGCAGCTTACAACCGGTAATTCTGAACACTGAAGCTTTCTTT. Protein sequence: CASSLQPVILNTEAFF.

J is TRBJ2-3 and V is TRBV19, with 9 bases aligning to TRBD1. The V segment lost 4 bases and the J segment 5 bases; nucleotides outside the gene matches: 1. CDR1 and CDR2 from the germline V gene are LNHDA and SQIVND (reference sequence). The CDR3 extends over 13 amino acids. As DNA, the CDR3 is TGTGCCAGTAGTAACAGGGGGCAAGATACGCAGTATTTT. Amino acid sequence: CASSNRGQDTQYF.

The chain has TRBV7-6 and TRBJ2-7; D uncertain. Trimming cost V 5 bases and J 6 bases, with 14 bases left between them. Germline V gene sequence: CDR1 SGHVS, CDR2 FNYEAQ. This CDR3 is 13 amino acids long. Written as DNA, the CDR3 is TGTGCCAGCAGCCTAGGAACCGAGGCCGAGCAGTACTTC. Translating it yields CASSLGTEAEQYF.

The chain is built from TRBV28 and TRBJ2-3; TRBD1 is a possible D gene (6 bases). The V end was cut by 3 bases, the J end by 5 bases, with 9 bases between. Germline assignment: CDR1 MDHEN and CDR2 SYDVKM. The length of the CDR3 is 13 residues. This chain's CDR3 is CASSFQGIDTQYF. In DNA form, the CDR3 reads TGTGCCAGCAGTTTTCAGGGGATAGATACGCAGTATTTT.

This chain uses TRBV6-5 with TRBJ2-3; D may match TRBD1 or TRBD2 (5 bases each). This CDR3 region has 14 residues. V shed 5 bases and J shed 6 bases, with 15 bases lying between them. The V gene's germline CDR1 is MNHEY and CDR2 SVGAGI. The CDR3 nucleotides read TGTGCCAGCAGTCCCGGGACCGGGATGGATACGCAGTATTTT. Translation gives CASSPGTGMDTQYF.

This CDR3 reads CASSLEDGHTDTQYF. CDR3 bases: TGCGCCAGCAGCTTGGAGGACGGCCACACAGATACGCAGTATTTT. V and J are TRBV5-1 and TRBJ2-3, with unresolved D. The V end was cut by 0 bases, the J end by 2 bases, with 10 bases between. Germline V CDR1 and CDR2: SGHRS, YFSETQ. This CDR3 is 15 amino acids long.

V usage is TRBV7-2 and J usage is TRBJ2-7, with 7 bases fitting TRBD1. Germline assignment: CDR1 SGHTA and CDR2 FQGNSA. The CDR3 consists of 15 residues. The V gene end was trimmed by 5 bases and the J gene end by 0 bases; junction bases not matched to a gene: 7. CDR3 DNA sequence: TGTGCCAGCAGCCTACAGGGGACCAGCTCCTACGAGCAGTACTTC. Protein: CASSLQGTSSYEQYF.

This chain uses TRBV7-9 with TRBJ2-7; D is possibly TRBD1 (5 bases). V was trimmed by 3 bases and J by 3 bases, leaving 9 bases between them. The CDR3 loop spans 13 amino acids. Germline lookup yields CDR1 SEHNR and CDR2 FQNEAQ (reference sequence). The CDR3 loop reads CASSFVQDYEQYF. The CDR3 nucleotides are TGTGCCAGCAGCTTTGTACAGGACTACGAGCAGTACTTC.